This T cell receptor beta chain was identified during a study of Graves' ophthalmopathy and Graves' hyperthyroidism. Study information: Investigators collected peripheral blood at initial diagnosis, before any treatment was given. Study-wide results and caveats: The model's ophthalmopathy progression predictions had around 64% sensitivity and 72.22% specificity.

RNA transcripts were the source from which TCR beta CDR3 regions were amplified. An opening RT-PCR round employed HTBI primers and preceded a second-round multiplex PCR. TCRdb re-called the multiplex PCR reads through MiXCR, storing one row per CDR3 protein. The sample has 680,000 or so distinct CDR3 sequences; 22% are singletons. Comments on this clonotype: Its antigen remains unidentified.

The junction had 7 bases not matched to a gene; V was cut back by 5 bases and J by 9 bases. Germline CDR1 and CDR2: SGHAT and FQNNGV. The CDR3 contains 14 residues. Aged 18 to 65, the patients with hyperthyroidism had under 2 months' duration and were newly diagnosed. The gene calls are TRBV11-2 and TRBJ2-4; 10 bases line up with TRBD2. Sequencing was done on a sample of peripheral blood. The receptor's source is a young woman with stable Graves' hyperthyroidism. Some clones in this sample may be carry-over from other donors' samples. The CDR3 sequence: CASSTQREGSIQYF. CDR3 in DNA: TGTGCCAGCAGCACTCAGCGGGAGGGAAGCATTCAGTACTTC. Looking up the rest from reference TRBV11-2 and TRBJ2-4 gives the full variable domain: EAGVAQSPRYKIIEKRQSVAFWCNPISGHATLYWYQQILGQGPKLLIQFQNNGVVDDSQLPKDRFSAERLKGVDSTLKIQPAKLEDSAVYLCASSTQREGSIQYFGAGTRLSVL.